The 3 T cell receptor beta chains given below trace back to one sample, sequenced in a study. TCRdb ran MiXCR on the RT-PCR reads and lists one entry per CDR3 protein. The sample yields approximately 720,000 distinct CDR3 sequences, 13% to 15% seen once. Specimen: memory CD4+ T cells from blood. Receptors originate from a female donor in good health, serving as a healthy control.

This clonotype came up a few times. This rearrangement joins TRBV12-3 or TRBV12-4 to TRBJ2-7; D possibly corresponds to TRBD2 (6 bases). Trimming left V 5 bases short and J 0 bases short, with 14 bases between. The CDR3 runs 15 residues. CDR3 nucleotide sequence: TGTGCCAGCAGTGGGACTGGTTCTAGCTCCTACGAGCAGTACTTC. It specifies CASSGTGSSSYEQYF.

This clonotype was detected ten times or more. The chain joins TRBV7-2 to TRBJ1-3; 10 bases are a match to TRBD1. Trimming took 5 bases from V and 2 from J; bases not matched to a gene: 12. The CDR3 runs 18 residues. The germline gives CDR1 SGHTA, CDR2 FQGNSA. The CDR3 loop is CASSQTGTGASAGNTIYF. The DNA of the CDR3 is TGTGCCAGCAGCCAGACCGGGACAGGGGCGTCTGCTGGAAACACCATATATTTT.

J is TRBJ2-7 and V is TRBV15, with TRBD2 matching over 11 bases. V trimming: 3 bases; J trimming: 4 bases; junction bases outside the gene matches: 11. Per germline, CDR1 LNHNV and CDR2 YYDKDF (reference sequence). The CDR3 length is 17 residues. The CDR3 DNA is TGTGCCACCAGCAGGGCCCTTATGACTAGCGGGATATACGAGCAGTACTTC. It is translated as CATSRALMTSGIYEQYF. Looking up the rest from reference TRBV15 and TRBJ2-7 gives the full variable domain: DAMVIQNPRYQVTQFGKPVTLSCSQTLNHNVMYWYQQKSSQAPKLLFHYYDKDFNNEADTPDNFQSRRPNTSFCFLDIRSPGLGDTAMYLCATSRALMTSGIYEQYFGPGTRLTVT.